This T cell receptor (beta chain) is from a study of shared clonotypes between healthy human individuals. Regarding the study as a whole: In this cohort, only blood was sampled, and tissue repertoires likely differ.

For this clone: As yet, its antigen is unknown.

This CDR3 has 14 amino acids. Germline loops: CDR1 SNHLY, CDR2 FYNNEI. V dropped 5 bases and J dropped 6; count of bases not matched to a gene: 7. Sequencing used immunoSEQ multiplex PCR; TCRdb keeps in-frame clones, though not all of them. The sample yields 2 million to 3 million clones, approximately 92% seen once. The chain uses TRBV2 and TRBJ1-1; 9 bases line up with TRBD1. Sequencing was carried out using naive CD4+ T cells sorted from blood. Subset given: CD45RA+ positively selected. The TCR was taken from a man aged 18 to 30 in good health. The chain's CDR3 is CASSYMTGGAEAFF. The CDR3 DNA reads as TGTGCCAGCAGTTATATGACAGGGGGGGCTGAAGCTTTCTTT.